These 2 T cell receptor beta chains were sequenced from one sample in a study of control samples from healthy donors and cancer patients. Using immunoSEQ multiplex PCR, the repertoire was profiled, and TCRdb retains in-frame clones only, with some absent. The table lists about 190,000 clones. Source material: blood. Every receptor here comes from a woman between 25 and 40 years old in good health.

V is TRBV7-9 and J is TRBJ1-6, with 8 bases matching TRBD1. The CDR3 covers 17 residues. Germline V gives CDR1 SEHNR, CDR2 FQNEAQ (reference sequence). The trim removed 4 bases at V and 3 bases at J, leaving 8 bases unmatched. This CDR3 reads CASSSTGQGIYNSPLHF. The DNA of the CDR3 is TGTGCCAGCAGCTCGACTGGACAGGGAATCTATAATTCACCCCTCCACTTT.

The chain combines TRBV7-9 with TRBJ1-6; weak D call: TRBD1 (6 bases). The ends were cut back, 1 base at V and 7 bases at J, with 11 bases in the middle. The germline CDR1 and CDR2 sequences are SEHNR and FQNEAQ (reference sequence). This CDR3 comprises 15 residues. The CDR3 DNA follows: TGTGCCAGCAGCTTAGAAAGGACAGCCAATTCACCCCTCCACTTT. Amino acid sequence: CASSLERTANSPLHF.